This TCR beta chain was identified in a study of blood T cells in healthy people across ages (dated by TCRdb to between 2014 and 2017). About the study as a whole: In model experiments, template switching captured roughly one uniquely barcoded TCR beta cDNA molecule for every two T cells. To track age-related changes in TCR beta repertoire diversity, the study relied on deep sequencing normalized with unique cDNA molecular identifiers. Donors were grouped into four age groups: young (average roughly 16 years), middle-aged (roughly 38), aged (around 60) and long-lived (less than 85). To avoid experimental bias, donors of different ages were spread randomly across the sequencing lanes. Using the same blood draw, the study looked at two additional independent replicas of 1 million unique cDNA reads for two donors, one aged 18 to 29 and the other aged 80 or older.

This clonotype was observed a few times. Its antigen is not yet known. Per-base quality was not reported, and no clone a single base away is much larger than it. The method behind the library was 5' RACE. The second PCR ran for about 6 to 12 cycles and used a J-beta primer mix along with a sample-barcoded 5' primer. A template-switch 5' adaptor carrying 12 random nucleotides introduced a unique molecular identifier onto each TCR beta cDNA molecule. Each sample yielded at least 2.5 million CDR3-containing paired-end reads. All of the RNA was converted into first-strand cDNA using the Mint cDNA synthesis kit, with a TRBC-specific oligonucleotide serving as the primer. Following uracil-DNA glycosylase treatment, all cDNA underwent a first 18-cycle PCR with the universal primers M1SS and BC2_uni_R. The authors processed their data as follows. Normalization of each sample was performed by random selection of 1 million high-quality reads, each carrying a distinct molecular identifier. Instead of being binned into consensus sequences, reads that shared molecular identifiers were thrown out. MiTCR, set to a Q25 quality threshold and the strictest error-elimination algorithm, was used for CDR3 identification, clonotype clustering and error correction. Lower-bound total TCR beta diversity was estimated with a nonparametric unseen species model using Euler transformation. Clones were called with MiXCR by TCRdb after fastp trimmed the public reads at Q25, and only in-frame beta chains were retained. Rows are combined by CDR3 protein, so each entry shows the most common genes and DNA. The V and J calls, along with clone size, are taken from TCRdb and not from the paper's own processing. The sample table contains over 1,500,000 distinct CDR3 sequences; only one count was recorded for more than 35% of them. 20% to 25% of the sample goes to the ten largest clones.

Overall study outcomes, separate from this receptor: Compared with the aged group, the long-lived group had more naive CD4+ T cells, fewer expanded clones and increased TCR diversity, a pattern suggesting age selection. Bulk unsorted PBMC profiling prevented conclusive comparison of naive and antigen-experienced compartments. Total diversity estimates from one million sequenced T cells were considered lower bounds and underestimates. Because donor CMV infection status was unknown, age-related changes in expanded clonotypes were potentially confounded. As age increased, observed TCR beta diversity per million T cells dropped in a roughly linear way, and a significant reduction was already evident by age about 36. A strong correlation was found between observed TCR beta diversity and the percentage of naive T cells measured by flow cytometry.

The CDR1 and CDR2 encoded by the germline V gene are LGHNA and YSLEER. A distance of 21 bases separates the germline ends of V and J, which lose 1 base and 12 bases respectively. The CDR3, from cysteine to phenylalanine, totals 15 residues. Only the CDR3 DNA is retained, 45 bases long and in frame from the first base. Donors were roughly 40 systemically healthy Caucasian individuals from Russia aged about 6 to 100 years. Each donor gave ten milliliters of peripheral blood, collected into EDTA-treated Vacutainer tubes. Ficoll-Paque density-gradient centrifugation was used to isolate PBMCs, with at least 6 million per sample. Total RNA, at least 6 micrograms per sample, was extracted from PBMCs with Trizol reagent. For every donor, flow cytometry on a PBMC aliquot measured the percentage of naive CD45RAhigh/CD27high T cells.

The chain employs TRBV4-3 and TRBJ1-2, with no confident D gene call. The receptor was isolated from a human donor in good health. Source material: blood. The CDR3 protein sequence reads: CASSQVRVVGAINTF. The DNA reads TGCGCCAGCAGCCAAGTAAGGGTGGTGGGCGCCATCAACACCTTC.